The clone carrying this TCR beta chain was found once. The target antigen is unknown. The trim removed 9 bases at V and 0 bases at J, leaving 7 bases unmatched. Germline assignment: CDR1 SNHLY and CDR2 FYNNEI. The CDR3 spans 15 residues. Genomic DNA, the template, was used for profiling of the TCR beta VDJ and CDR3. From the reads, TCRdb called clonotypes with MiXCR, one entry per CDR3 protein. This table holds about 250,000 distinct CDR3 sequences, approximately 50% found once. This sample stems from a study of CD8+CD57+ T cells in acquired aplastic anemia. Turning to the study itself: Average DNA yield from sorted CD4+ and CD8+ cells was around 3.2 ug. Broader study findings: Patient and control CD8+ Simpson's diversity was not significantly different.

Patients sequenced had flow cytometry evidence of CD8+CD57+ cell expansion. The TCR comes from a human donor with aplastic anemia. V gene TRBV2 combines with J gene TRBJ2-5, with TRBD1 matching over 10 bases. The sequenced sample was sorted CD4+, CD8+, or CD8+CD57+ T cells (not recorded which) from PBMCs. The CDR3 DNA sequence: TGTGCCAGTCCTGCCGGGACAGGGGACCAAGAGACCCAGTACTTC. It yields the protein CASPAGTGDQETQYF.